This T cell receptor beta chain was retrieved from a study of shared clonotypes between healthy human individuals. At the level of the study: Each donor had three CD4 naive, three CD4 memory, two CD8 naive and one CD8 memory plate.

Produced via immunoSEQ multiplex PCR; TCRdb's table is partial and in-frame only. The table has about 1 million clones, 70% to 80% seen once; the top ten hold around 1.5%. Germline V gene data show CDR1 as SGHRS and CDR2 as YFSETQ. The CDR3 is made up of 16 amino acids. Trimming removed 6 bases at V and 7 bases at J, with 26 bases between. The study's findings and limits: Among non-shared clonotypes, generation probabilities were lower than among those shared by all four donors.

Of note for this clone: Its antigen is not identified.

The sample comprised memory CD4+ T cells sorted from blood. Subset indicated: CD45RA-negative fraction. The TCR comes from a man aged 18 to 30 in good health. The V and J genes are TRBV5-1 and TRBJ2-7, with no clear D. The CDR3 reads CASNKEAGHPVGEQYF. In nucleotides, the CDR3 is TGCGCCAGCAATAAAGAAGCAGGCCACCCGGTGGGGGAGCAGTACTTC.